The clone carrying this T cell receptor beta chain appeared once. This specimen includes other DNA sequences encoding the same CDR3. Donors included only healthy HIV-negative adults lacking recent acute infections or vaccinations. These data are taken from a study of shared clonotypes between healthy human individuals. V lost 0 bases and J lost 0, with 3 bases in between. The CDR3 is made up of 13 amino acids. The germline V gene encodes CDR1 SEHNR and CDR2 FQNEAQ (reference sequence). Template for every sorted-subset replicate PCR totaled 150 to 250 ng DNA, approximately 30,000 T cell genomes. The repertoire was sequenced with immunoSEQ multiplex PCR; TCRdb's copy has only in-frame clones and lacks some. Among 2 million to 2.5 million clones listed, around 92% were seen once.

Sequenced: naive CD4+ T cells from PBMCs. Subset of the sample: CD45RA+ positively selected. The chain couples TRBV7-9 to TRBJ2-7, with D unclear. The sequence derives from a young man in good health. Some clones in this sample may be carry-over from other donors' samples. CDR3 DNA sequence: TGTGCCAGCAGCTTAGCAGGCTCCTACGAGCAGTACTTC. Its protein product is CASSLAGSYEQYF.